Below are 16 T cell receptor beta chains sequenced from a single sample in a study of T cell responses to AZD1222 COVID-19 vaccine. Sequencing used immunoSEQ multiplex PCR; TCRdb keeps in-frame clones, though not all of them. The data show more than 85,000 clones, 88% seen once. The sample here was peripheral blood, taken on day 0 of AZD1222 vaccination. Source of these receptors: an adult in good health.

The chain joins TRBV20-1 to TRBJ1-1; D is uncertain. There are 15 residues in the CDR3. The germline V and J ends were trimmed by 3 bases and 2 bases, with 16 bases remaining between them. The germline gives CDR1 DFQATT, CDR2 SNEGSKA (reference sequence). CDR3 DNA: TGCAGTGCTAGTCCGCGTGGACGGCCAAACACTGAAGCTTTCTTT. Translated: CSASPRGRPNTEAFF.

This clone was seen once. The CDR3 nucleotides are TGTGCCAGCAGCATGGACAATTATCAGCCCCAGCATTTT. This encodes CASSMDNYQPQHF. The rearrangement joins TRBV12-3 or TRBV12-4 to TRBJ1-5; a possible D gene is TRBD1 (5 bases). Deletions cut 6 bases from V and 5 bases from J, with 11 bases between. This CDR3 is 13 amino acids long.

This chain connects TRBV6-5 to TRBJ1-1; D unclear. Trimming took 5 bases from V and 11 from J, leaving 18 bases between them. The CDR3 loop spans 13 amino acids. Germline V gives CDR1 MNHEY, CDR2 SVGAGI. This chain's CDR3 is CASSLMGPQLAFF. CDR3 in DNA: TGTGCCAGCAGTCTTATGGGTCCCCAGTTGGCTTTCTTT.

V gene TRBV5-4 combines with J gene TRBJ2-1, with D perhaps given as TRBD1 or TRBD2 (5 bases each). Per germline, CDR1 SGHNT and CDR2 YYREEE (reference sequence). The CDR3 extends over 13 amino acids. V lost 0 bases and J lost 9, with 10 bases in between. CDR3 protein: CASSLVEGSEQFF. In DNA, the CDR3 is TGTGCCAGCAGCTTGGTAGAGGGGAGTGAGCAGTTCTTC.

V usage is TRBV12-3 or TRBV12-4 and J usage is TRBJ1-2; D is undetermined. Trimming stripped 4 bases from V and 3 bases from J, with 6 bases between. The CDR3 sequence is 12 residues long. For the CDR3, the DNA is TGTGCCAGCAGTTCCCCGGACTATGGCTACACCTTC. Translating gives CASSSPDYGYTF.

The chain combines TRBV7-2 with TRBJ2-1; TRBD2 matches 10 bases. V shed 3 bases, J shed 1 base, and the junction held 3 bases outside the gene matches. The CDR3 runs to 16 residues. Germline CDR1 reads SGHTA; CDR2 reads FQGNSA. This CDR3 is CASSLTSGPSYNEQFF. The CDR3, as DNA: TGTGCCAGCAGCTTGACTAGCGGGCCGTCCTACAATGAGCAGTTCTTC.

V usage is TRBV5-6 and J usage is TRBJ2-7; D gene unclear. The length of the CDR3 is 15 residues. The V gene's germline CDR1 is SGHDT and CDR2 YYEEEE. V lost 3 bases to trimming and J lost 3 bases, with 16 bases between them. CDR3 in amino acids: CASSSRRTLNYEQYF. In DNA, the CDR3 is TGTGCCAGCAGCTCCCGCCGGACCCTAAACTACGAGCAGTACTTC.

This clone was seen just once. As DNA, the CDR3 is TGCGCCAGCACCCGGAGGGTTAGCGGGAGGATGAACGAGCAGTACTTC. Its protein product is CASTRRVSGRMNEQYF. This chain links TRBV10-2 with TRBJ2-7; 10 nucleotides agree with TRBD2. The CDR3 runs 16 residues. J was trimmed by 5 bases and V by 7 bases; bases with no gene match: 14. In germline, CDR1 is WSHSY, CDR2 SAAADI.

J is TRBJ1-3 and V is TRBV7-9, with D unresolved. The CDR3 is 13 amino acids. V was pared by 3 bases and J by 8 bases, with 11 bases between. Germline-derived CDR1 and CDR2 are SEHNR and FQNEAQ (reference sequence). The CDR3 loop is CASSFRSVDTIYF. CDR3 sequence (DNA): TGTGCCAGCAGCTTTCGTTCGGTTGACACCATATATTTT.

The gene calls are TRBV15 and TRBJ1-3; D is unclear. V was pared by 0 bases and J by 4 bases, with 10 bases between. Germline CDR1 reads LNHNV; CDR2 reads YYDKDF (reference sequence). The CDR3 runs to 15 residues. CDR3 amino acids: CATSRDFDTGNTIYF. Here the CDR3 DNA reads TGTGCCACCAGCAGAGATTTTGACACAGGAAACACCATATATTTT. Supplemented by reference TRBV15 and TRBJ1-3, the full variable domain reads DAMVIQNPRYQVTQFGKPVTLSCSQTLNHNVMYWYQQKSSQAPKLLFHYYDKDFNNEADTPDNFQSRRPNTSFCFLDIRSPGLGDTAMYLCATSRDFDTGNTIYFGEGSWLTVV.

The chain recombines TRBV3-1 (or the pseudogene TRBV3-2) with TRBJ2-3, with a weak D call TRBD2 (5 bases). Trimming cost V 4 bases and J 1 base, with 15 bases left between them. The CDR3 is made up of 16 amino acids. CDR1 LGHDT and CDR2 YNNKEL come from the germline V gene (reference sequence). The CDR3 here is CASSPVGGSGTDTQYF. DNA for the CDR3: TGTGCCAGCAGCCCCGTTGGTGGGAGCGGCACAGATACGCAGTATTTT.

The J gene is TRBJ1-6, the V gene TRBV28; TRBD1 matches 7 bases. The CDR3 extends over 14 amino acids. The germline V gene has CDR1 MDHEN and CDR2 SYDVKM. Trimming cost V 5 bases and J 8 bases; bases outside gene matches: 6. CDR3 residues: CASSVRQGHSPLHF. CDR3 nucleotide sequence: TGTGCCAGCAGTGTCAGACAGGGACATTCACCCCTCCACTTT.

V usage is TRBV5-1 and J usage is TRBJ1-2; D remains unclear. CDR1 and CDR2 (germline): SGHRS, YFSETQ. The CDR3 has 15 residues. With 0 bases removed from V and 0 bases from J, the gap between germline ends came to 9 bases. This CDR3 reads CASSLDSESNYGYTF. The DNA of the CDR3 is TGCGCCAGCAGCTTGGATTCAGAATCTAACTATGGCTACACCTTC.

For the CDR3, the DNA is TGCGCCAGCAGCCTTCGCGTCCCAGGGTCAGGTGAAAAACTGTTTTTT. Translating gives CASSLRVPGSGEKLFF. This chain joins TRBV4-1 and TRBJ1-4; D possibly corresponds to TRBD1 (5 bases). The CDR3 loop spans 16 amino acids. Germline assignment: CDR1 MGHRA and CDR2 YSYEKL. V lost 4 bases and J lost 7, with 19 bases in between.

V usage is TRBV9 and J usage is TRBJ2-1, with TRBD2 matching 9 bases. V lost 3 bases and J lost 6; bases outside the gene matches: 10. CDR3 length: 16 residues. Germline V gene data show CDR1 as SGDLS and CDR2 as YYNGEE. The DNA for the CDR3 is TGTGCCAGCAGCGGGGGAGCGGGAGGTGACGGCAATGAGCAGTTCTTC. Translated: CASSGGAGGDGNEQFF.

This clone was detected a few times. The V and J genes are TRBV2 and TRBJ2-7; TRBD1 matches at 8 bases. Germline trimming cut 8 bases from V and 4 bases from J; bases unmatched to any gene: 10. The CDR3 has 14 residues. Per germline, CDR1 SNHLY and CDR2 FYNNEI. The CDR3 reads CASLRDRYPYEQYF. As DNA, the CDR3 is TGTGCCAGCCTCCGGGACAGGTATCCTTACGAGCAGTACTTC.